The TCR beta chain under discussion was sequenced for a study of OX40 agonist ivuxolimab in advanced cancers. Across the whole study: Patients with hepatocellular carcinoma, melanoma, renal cell or head and neck cancer made up the dose-escalation patients. Notes on the study in general: By week 6 at 0.1 to 3.0 mg/kg, blood CD4+ and CD8+ T cells had expanded clonally.

A remark on this clone: The target antigen is unknown.

The CDR3 is 13 amino acids. The V and J ends lost 7 bases and 8 bases respectively, with 17 bases between them. Germline values: CDR1 SGHAT, CDR2 FQNNGV. Using immunoSEQ multiplex PCR, the repertoire was profiled, and TCRdb retains in-frame clones only, with some absent. The sample shows over 55,000 clones, around 91% of them seen only once. The source material was CD4+ or CD8+ T cells sorted from blood, sampled in a trial of the OX40 agonist ivuxolimab. The sequence derives from an adult with an advanced solid tumor such as melanoma, head and neck, liver or kidney cancer. The chain uses TRBV11-2 and TRBJ1-2; D is possibly TRBD1 (5 bases). CDR3: CASNPWGSGGYTF. The CDR3 DNA reads TGTGCCAGCAACCCGTGGGGCTCGGGGGGCTACACCTTC.